The 21 T cell receptor beta chains below were found in one sample sequenced in a study of CD8+CD57+ T cells in acquired aplastic anemia (dated by TCRdb to the late 2010s). The instrument given in TCRdb is Illumina HiSeq 2000. Genomic DNA served as template for TCR beta VDJ combination and CDR3 sequence profiling. TCRdb passed the public sequencing reads through fastp at Q25 and MiXCR, retaining productive beta sequences. Every distinct CDR3 protein forms one entry, paired with its most common genes and DNA. This sample holds 150,000 to 180,000 distinct CDR3 sequences; roughly 54% were observed only once. The ten largest clonotypes hold over 9.5% of the sample. The patients picked for sequencing were ones in whom flow cytometry had shown an expansion of CD8+CD57+ cells. Sequenced: sorted CD4+, CD8+, or CD8+CD57+ T cells (not recorded which) from PBMCs. The receptors originated from a human donor with aplastic anemia.

This clonotype came up a few times. This chain connects TRBV20-1 to TRBJ1-1; D may be TRBD1 (6 bases). The CDR3 runs 14 residues. Per germline, CDR1 DFQATT and CDR2 SNEGSKA (reference sequence). The V gene lost 6 bases and the J gene lost 4 bases, with 18 bases spanning the gap. CDR3 residues: CSAEGGPGVTEAFF. CDR3 DNA sequence: TGCAGTGCAGAGGGAGGGCCAGGGGTCACTGAAGCTTTCTTT.

This clonotype was seen many times. V and J are TRBV5-5 and TRBJ1-5, with no clear D. The CDR3 length is 15 residues. V was pared by 3 bases and J by 2 bases, with 12 bases between. Germline V gives CDR1 SGHKS, CDR2 YYEKEE (reference sequence). The DNA for the CDR3 is TGTGCCAGCAGCTACGGTCCCCCGGGCAATCAGCCCCAGCATTTT. Translation: CASSYGPPGNQPQHF.

The chain joins TRBV4-1 to TRBJ2-5; 7 bases fit TRBD2. The V and J ends lost 0 bases and 0 bases, in that order; junction bases with no gene match: 16. Per germline, CDR1 MGHRA and CDR2 YSYEKL. This CDR3 has 20 amino acids. The CDR3 reads CASSQEYPGGKTNYQETQYF. The CDR3 coding sequence is TGCGCCAGCAGCCAAGAATATCCGGGGGGAAAAACCAACTACCAAGAGACCCAGTACTTC.

The chain combines TRBV11-1 with TRBJ1-3; D remains unclear. Germline CDR1 reads SGHAT; CDR2 reads FQDESV (reference sequence). The CDR3 has 15 amino acids. V gave up 6 bases and J gave up 0 bases, with 12 bases separating them. Here the CDR3 DNA reads TGTGCCAGCAGTGCCTCAGGAACCTCTGGAAACACCATATATTTT. As protein: CASSASGTSGNTIYF.

This clonotype was counted many times. The V gene is TRBV6-1, the J gene TRBJ1-5; 7 bases match TRBD1. V trimming: 6 bases; J trimming: 2 bases; junction bases outside the gene matches: 4. The CDR3 totals 14 residues. Germline V lookup: CDR1 MNHNS, CDR2 SASEGT. The CDR3 coding sequence is TGTGCCAGCAGCCCCGGACAGGGCAATCAGCCCCAGCATTTT. Its translation is CASSPGQGNQPQHF.

Ten or more counts support this clonotype. The chain combines TRBV19 with TRBJ1-1; 9 positions agree with TRBD1. The CDR3 is made up of 14 amino acids. CDR1 is LNHDA and CDR2 is SQIVND in the germline V gene (reference sequence). With V trimmed by 5 bases and J by 5 bases, 6 bases remained unmatched. CDR3 DNA sequence: TGTGCCAGTAGTCCCGGGACAGGGACGACTGAAGCTTTCTTT. Its translation: CASSPGTGTTEAFF.

The chain combines TRBV20-1 with TRBJ2-7; D remains ambiguous. The V end lost 0 bases, the J end lost 2 bases, and 11 bases lay between the germline ends. The CDR3 has 14 residues. CDR1 is DFQATT, CDR2 SNEGSKA, per germline (reference sequence). The CDR3 sequence: CSARDLGSTYEQYF. The CDR3 DNA follows: TGCAGTGCTAGAGATCTGGGGTCTACCTACGAGCAGTACTTC.

This clonotype was counted once. The V call is TRBV20-1, the J call TRBJ2-2, with D tentatively TRBD2 (6 bases). V was trimmed by 1 base and J by 0 bases, leaving 9 bases between them. The CDR3 runs 15 residues. In germline, CDR1 is DFQATT, CDR2 SNEGSKA (reference sequence). The CDR3 region has the DNA TGCAGTGCTAGAGTTCGACTAGCGAACACCGGGGAGCTGTTTTTT. Its translation: CSARVRLANTGELFF.

The rearrangement joins TRBV25-1 to TRBJ2-5; D might be TRBD2 (5 bases). The CDR3 is made up of 15 amino acids. Trimming cost V 8 bases and J 1 base, with 17 bases left between them. Germline V gene data show CDR1 as MGHDK and CDR2 as SYGVNS. This chain's CDR3 is CASQLGEGRQETQYF. CDR3 nucleotides: TGTGCCAGCCAACTCGGGGAAGGACGCCAAGAGACCCAGTACTTC.

The rearrangement joins TRBV19 to TRBJ1-2, with D perhaps matching TRBD1 (5 bases). The germline CDR1 and CDR2 sequences are LNHDA and SQIVND (reference sequence). V shed 5 bases and J shed 1 base, with 20 bases lying between them. The CDR3 has 17 amino acids. The CDR3 here is CASSPRGTAYFNYGYTF. Written as DNA, the CDR3 is TGTGCCAGTAGTCCCCGAGGGACCGCCTATTTTAACTATGGCTACACCTTC.

The rearrangement uses TRBV5-1 and TRBJ2-1; 7 nucleotides match TRBD1. Germline trimming cut 4 bases from V and 0 bases from J; bases unmatched to any gene: 4. The germline CDR1 and CDR2 sequences are SGHRS and YFSETQ. The length of the CDR3 is 15 residues. The CDR3 loop reads CASSLGTASYNEQFF. CDR3 DNA: TGCGCCAGCAGCCTCGGGACAGCCTCCTACAATGAGCAGTTCTTC.

The CDR3 sequence: CASSEFAFGGYTF. CDR3 sequence (DNA): TGTGCCAGCAGTGAATTCGCGTTTGGTGGCTACACCTTC. The V and J genes are TRBV25-1 and TRBJ1-2; no reliable D call. The CDR3 spans 13 residues. Trimming removed 1 base from V and 7 bases from J, with 10 bases in between. Per the germline V gene, CDR1 is MGHDK and CDR2 is SYGVNS.

In DNA form, the CDR3 reads TGCGCCAGCAGCCTGGGACCGGACAGGGGTACCTACGAGCAGTACTTC. Its protein is CASSLGPDRGTYEQYF. The genes are TRBV4-1 and TRBJ2-7; TRBD1 matches 9 bases. The CDR3 covers 16 residues. Germline CDR1 is MGHRA and CDR2 is YSYEKL. The J segment lost 2 bases and the V segment lost 4 bases, leaving 9 bases of the junction unmatched.

This clonotype was counted once. The V call is TRBV2, the J call TRBJ2-1; 10 bases fit TRBD2. Judging by the DNA end, TRBJ2-7 fits better; the J call may be wrong. Germline V gene data show CDR1 as SNHLY and CDR2 as FYNNEI. The CDR3 contains 14 residues. For the CDR3, the DNA is TGTGCCAGCAGTGAAGGGACTAGCGGCAATGAGCAGTACTTC. Protein product: CASSEGTSGNEQYF.

This clonotype was seen more than once but under ten times. V gene TRBV2 combines with J gene TRBJ1-2, with D maybe TRBD1 (5 bases). V lost 4 bases and J lost 4, with 10 bases in between. Germline V gene sequence: CDR1 SNHLY, CDR2 FYNNEI. The CDR3 sequence is 13 residues long. CDR3 nucleotide sequence: TGTGCCAGCAGTGGGGGGAACTTCTATGGCTACACCTTC. Encoded protein: CASSGGNFYGYTF.

V and J are TRBV29-1 and TRBJ2-1; 7 bases map to TRBD2. The V segment lost 6 bases and the J segment 6 bases; nucleotides outside the gene matches: 5. Looked up from germline, CDR1 is SQVTM and CDR2 is ANQGSEA. CDR3 length: 12 amino acids. The CDR3 loop is CSVRTSSNEQFF. For the CDR3, the DNA is TGCAGCGTGAGGACTAGTTCCAATGAGCAGTTCTTC.

The V gene is TRBV7-3, the J gene TRBJ2-7; TRBD1 is a possible D gene (5 bases). The CDR3 runs 13 residues. V was shortened by 2 bases and J by 3 bases, with 8 bases between the two germline ends. CDR1 and CDR2 from the germline V gene are SGHTA and FQGTGA. DNA of the CDR3: TGTGCCAGCAGCTTATCCAGGGACTACGAGCAGTACTTC. Its protein is CASSLSRDYEQYF.

This clonotype was seen at least ten times. This chain uses TRBV3-1 with TRBJ2-3, with 8 bases aligning to TRBD2. This CDR3 contains 15 residues. The germline V gene encodes CDR1 LGHDT and CDR2 YNNKEL (reference sequence). V gave up 4 bases and J gave up 4 bases; unmatched junction bases: 7. The CDR3 spells CASSPGLGSADTQYF. CDR3 coding DNA: TGTGCCAGCAGCCCGGGACTAGGTTCAGCAGATACGCAGTATTTT.

In nucleotides, the CDR3 is TGTGCCCCGAAGTCGGGACAGCCGTACTTC. Its protein product is CAPKSGQPYF. This sequence joins TRBV10-3 and TRBJ2-5, with 7 positions matching TRBD1. The length of the CDR3 is 10 residues. CDR1 ENHRY and CDR2 SYGVKD come from the germline V gene. The trim removed 11 bases at V and 13 bases at J, leaving 10 bases unmatched.

The CDR3 coding sequence is TGTGCCAGCAGTGAGGTGCATAGAACTGAAGCTTTCTTT. This encodes CASSEVHRTEAFF. The chain has TRBV2 and TRBJ1-1; D uncertain. CDR3 length equals 13 residues. V lost 3 bases, J lost 5 bases, and 10 bases lay in between. In germline, CDR1 is SNHLY, CDR2 FYNNEI.

This clonotype appeared a few times. CDR3 coding DNA: TGTGCCAGCAGTTACGGGTCAGAGAACACCGGGGAGCTGTTTTTT. It yields the protein CASSYGSENTGELFF. The chain has TRBV6-5 and TRBJ2-2; D is uncertain. The CDR3 is 15 residues long. Trimming removed 2 bases from V and 1 base from J, with 8 bases in between. Looked up from germline, CDR1 is MNHEY and CDR2 is SVGAGI.